One sample yielded the 21 T cell receptor beta chains listed below, sequenced in a study of spatial heterogeneity in lung cancer. The time point is: sample taken at primary tumor resection. TCRdb re-derived calls from the 5' RACE reads in MiXCR, one entry per CDR3 protein. The sample records nearly 80,000 distinct CDR3 sequences, under 8.5% being singletons. This specimen was PBMCs, taken at surgery. The receptors derive from a male donor with early-stage non-small cell lung cancer.

The chain recombines TRBV12-3 or TRBV12-4 with TRBJ1-4; a possible D gene is TRBD1 (5 bases). Trimming removed 6 bases from V and 5 bases from J, with 16 bases in between. The CDR3 loop spans 15 amino acids. CDR3 bases: TGTGCCAGCAGCCCGGGGGGGGACTGGAATGAAAAACTGTTTTTT. As protein: CASSPGGDWNEKLFF.

This clonotype was detected many times. V and J are TRBV12-3 or TRBV12-4 and TRBJ1-1; 10 bases align to TRBD1. The CDR3 spans 15 residues. J was trimmed by 6 bases and V by 2 bases; bases with no gene match: 6. This CDR3 is CASSLTGQGSPEAFF. CDR3 DNA sequence: TGTGCCAGCAGTTTAACGGGACAGGGGAGCCCTGAAGCTTTCTTT.

Many counts were recorded for this clonotype. The chain couples TRBV20-1 to TRBJ1-4; possibly TRBD1 for D (5 bases). Deletions cut 6 bases from V and 0 bases from J, with 23 bases between. Germline V gene lookup returns CDR1 DFQATT and CDR2 SNEGSKA (reference sequence). This CDR3 is built from 18 residues. CDR3: CSAVDSGARESTNEKLFF. As DNA, the CDR3 is TGCAGTGCAGTGGACTCCGGGGCTAGGGAATCAACTAATGAAAAACTGTTTTTT.

This clonotype was detected a few times. The rearrangement joins TRBV12-3 or TRBV12-4 to TRBJ1-5; no clear D gene. Trimming removed 2 bases from V and 0 bases from J, with 5 bases in between. The CDR3 runs to 14 residues. The CDR3 DNA follows: TGTGCCAGCAGTTTATACAGTAGCAATCAGCCCCAGCATTTT. Protein product: CASSLYSSNQPQHF.

The CDR3 bases are TGCGCCAGCAGCCCAGTCCATTGGGGGGCGCAAGGTAACGAGCAGTACTTC. This gives the protein CASSPVHWGAQGNEQYF. J is TRBJ2-7 and V is TRBV4-1; D is possibly TRBD1 or TRBD2 (6 bases each). Germline V lookup: CDR1 MGHRA, CDR2 YSYEKL. Trimming pared 4 bases from V and 5 bases from J, leaving 24 bases between. CDR3 length: 17 residues.

This clonotype has at least ten counts. J is TRBJ2-1 and V is TRBV19, with 12 bases aligning to TRBD2. Germline CDR1 LNHDA, CDR2 SQIVND (reference sequence). Trimming took 6 bases from V and 8 from J; bases not matched to a gene: 8. The CDR3 consists of 15 residues. The CDR3 DNA sequence: TGTGCCAGTAGGTCCGGACTAGCGGGATCGGATGAGCAGTTCTTC. Amino acids: CASRSGLAGSDEQFF. The variable domain in full, completed from reference TRBV19 and TRBJ2-1, reads DGGITQSPKYLFRKEGQNVTLSCEQNLNHDAMYWYRQDPGQGLRLIYYSQIVNDFQKGDIAEGYSVSREKKESFPLTVTSAQKNPTAFYLCASRSGLAGSDEQFFGPGTRLTVL.

Only a few counts were recorded for this clonotype. The rearrangement links TRBV5-4 to TRBJ1-6, with 7 bases fitting TRBD1. CDR3 length: 14 residues. Germline loops: CDR1 SGHNT, CDR2 YYREEE (reference sequence). Trimming removed 5 bases from V and 7 bases from J; junction bases left unmatched: 6. The CDR3 nucleotides are TGTGCCAGCAGAAGACGGGACAGCAATTCACCCCTCCACTTT. Its protein is CASRRRDSNSPLHF.

This chain uses TRBV6-5 with TRBJ2-1; 14 positions match TRBD2. From germline, CDR1 is MNHEY and CDR2 SVGAGI. The CDR3 runs to 15 residues. V lost 5 bases, J lost 10 bases, and 7 bases stayed unmatched. The DNA of the CDR3 is TGTGCCAGCAGTAGGGGACTAGCGGGAGCCTTAGAGCAGTTCTTC. This sequence encodes CASSRGLAGALEQFF.

This clonotype was seen at least ten times. The chain combines TRBV9 with TRBJ1-5; D gene unclear. This CDR3 comprises 12 residues. V was shortened by 3 bases and J by 1 base, with 2 bases between the two germline ends. Germline CDR1 is SGDLS and CDR2 is YYNGEE. The CDR3 DNA sequence: TGTGCCAGCAGCGGCAGCAATCAGCCCCAGCATTTT. This translates into CASSGSNQPQHF. Supplemented by reference TRBV9 and TRBJ1-5, the full variable domain reads DSGVTQTPKHLITATGQRVTLRCSPRSGDLSVYWYQQSLDQGLQFLIQYYNGEERAKGNILERFSAQQFPDLHSELNLSSLELGDSALYFCASSGSNQPQHFGDGTRLSIL.

This clonotype was detected many times. The chain carries TRBV7-8 and TRBJ2-4; 8 positions agree with TRBD2. J was trimmed by 1 base and V by 5 bases; bases with no gene match: 7. From germline, CDR1 is SGHVS and CDR2 FQNEAQ. The CDR3 length is 16 residues. The CDR3, as DNA: TGTGCCAGCAGCCCAAATCTAGCGGGCGCCAAAAACATTCAGTACTTC. Its translation is CASSPNLAGAKNIQYF.

The chain employs TRBV30 and TRBJ1-1; weak D call: TRBD1 (5 bases). Trimming took 3 bases from V and 1 from J, leaving 6 bases between them. The CDR3 totals 12 residues. Germline V gives CDR1 GTSNPN, CDR2 SVGIG (reference sequence). The CDR3 is CAWRTANTEAFF. CDR3 DNA: TGTGCCTGGAGGACAGCGAACACTGAAGCTTTCTTT.

The sample holds many counts of this clonotype. The chain employs TRBV5-1 and TRBJ1-3; 8 bases align to TRBD1. The CDR3 runs 14 residues. Germline assignment: CDR1 SGHRS and CDR2 YFSETQ. V shed 6 bases, J shed 4 bases, and the junction held 6 bases outside the gene matches. The CDR3 here is CASTPGGSGNTIYF. CDR3 nucleotide sequence: TGCGCCAGCACCCCAGGGGGCTCAGGAAACACCATATATTTT.

This clonotype was counted at least ten times. This chain links TRBV12-3 or TRBV12-4 with TRBJ2-2; TRBD1 might be the D (5 bases). V was shortened by 5 bases and J by 4 bases, with 17 bases between the two germline ends. The CDR3 is 16 residues long. CDR3 residues: CASSHRQNLLTGELFF. In DNA, the CDR3 is TGTGCCAGCAGTCACCGACAGAACCTTCTCACCGGGGAGCTGTTTTTT.

The chain is built from TRBV27 and TRBJ2-3; D is perhaps TRBD2 (5 bases). This CDR3 has 14 amino acids. Germline CDR1 reads MNHEY; CDR2 reads SMNVEV (reference sequence). The V and J ends lost 5 bases and 2 bases respectively, with 11 bases between them. CDR3 amino acids: CASSLHGVTDTQYF. CDR3 bases: TGTGCCAGCAGTCTCCACGGGGTCACAGATACGCAGTATTTT.

At least ten counts were recorded for this clonotype. V usage is TRBV7-9 and J usage is TRBJ2-5; TRBD1 matches at 9 bases. This CDR3 contains 16 residues. Germline V gene sequence: CDR1 SEHNR, CDR2 FQNEAQ (reference sequence). With V trimmed by 6 bases and J by 4 bases, 12 bases remained unmatched. This CDR3 reads CASSYAPGQGVETQYF. As DNA, the CDR3 is TGTGCCAGCAGTTATGCGCCGGGACAGGGAGTAGAGACCCAGTACTTC.

In this sample, this clonotype turned up many times. The V call is TRBV19, the J call TRBJ2-2, with D unresolved. The CDR3 consists of 15 residues. With 6 bases removed from V and 1 base from J, the gap between germline ends came to 12 bases. Germline CDR1 is LNHDA and CDR2 is SQIVND (reference sequence). The CDR3 sequence is CASSLLGMNTGELFF. As DNA, the CDR3 is TGTGCCAGTAGCCTCCTTGGGATGAACACCGGGGAGCTGTTTTTT.

This clonotype was detected a few times. The chain is built from TRBV6-5 and TRBJ1-1; D unclear. The V gene lost 2 bases and the J gene lost 8 bases, with 12 bases spanning the gap. CDR1 is MNHEY, CDR2 SVGAGI, per germline. The CDR3 runs 13 residues. CDR3 loop: CASSYPTGGEAFF. The CDR3 region has the DNA TGTGCCAGCAGTTACCCTACGGGAGGGGAAGCTTTCTTT.

The J gene is TRBJ1-1, the V gene TRBV2; unclear D gene. The ends were cut back, 7 bases at V and 4 bases at J, with 13 bases in the middle. Per germline, CDR1 SNHLY and CDR2 FYNNEI. The CDR3 is 13 amino acids. CDR3 residues: CASILQRTTEAFF. As DNA, the CDR3 is TGTGCCAGCATCCTACAAAGAACCACTGAAGCTTTCTTT.

This rearrangement joins TRBV20-1 to TRBJ2-5; a weak D match, TRBD2 (6 bases). The CDR3 sequence is 13 residues long. With 6 bases removed from V and 5 bases from J, the gap between germline ends came to 16 bases. CDR1 DFQATT and CDR2 SNEGSKA come from the germline V gene (reference sequence). The CDR3, as DNA: TGCAGTGCCCTGGGACTCAGCGGGGAGACCCAGTACTTC. It encodes CSALGLSGETQYF.

The gene calls are TRBV30 and TRBJ1-5; D remains unclear. The CDR3 covers 12 residues. Germline CDR1 reads GTSNPN; CDR2 reads SVGIG (reference sequence). Between the trimmed V and J ends, which lost 1 base and 4 bases, there was a span of 5 bases. The CDR3 region has the DNA TGTGCCTGGAGTGAGCAGAATCAGCCCCAGCATTTT. Protein: CAWSEQNQPQHF.

This clonotype was picked up many times. This chain joins TRBV25-1 and TRBJ1-4, with a tentative D call TRBD1 (5 bases). CDR3 length equals 16 residues. The germline gives CDR1 MGHDK, CDR2 SYGVNS. The V end was cut by 1 base, the J end by 0 bases, with 9 bases between. The chain's CDR3 is CASSEFQGATNEKLFF. CDR3 sequence (DNA): TGTGCCAGCAGTGAATTCCAGGGAGCAACTAATGAAAAACTGTTTTTT.